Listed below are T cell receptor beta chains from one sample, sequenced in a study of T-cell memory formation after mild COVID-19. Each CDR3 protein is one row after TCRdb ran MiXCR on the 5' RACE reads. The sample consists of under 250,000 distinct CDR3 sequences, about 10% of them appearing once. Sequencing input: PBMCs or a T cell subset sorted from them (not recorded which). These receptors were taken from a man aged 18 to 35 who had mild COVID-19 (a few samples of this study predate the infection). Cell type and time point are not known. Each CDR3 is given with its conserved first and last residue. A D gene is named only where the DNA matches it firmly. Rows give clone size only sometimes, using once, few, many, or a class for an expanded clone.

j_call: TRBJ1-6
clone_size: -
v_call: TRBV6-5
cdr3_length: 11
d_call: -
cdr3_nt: TGTGCCAGCTTGGCCATCAAACCCCTCCACTTT
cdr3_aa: CASLAIKPLHF

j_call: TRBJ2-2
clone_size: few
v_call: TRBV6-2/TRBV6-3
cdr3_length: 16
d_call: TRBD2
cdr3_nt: TGTGCCAGCAGCCCCCGCGCGGGGGCGAACACCGGGGAGCTGTTTTTT
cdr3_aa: CASSPRAGANTGELFF

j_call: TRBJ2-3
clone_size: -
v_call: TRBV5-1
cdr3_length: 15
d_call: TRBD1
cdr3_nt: TGCGCCAGCAGCTTGGGGGACAGGGGGCCAGATACGCAGTATTTT
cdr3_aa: CASSLGDRGPDTQYF

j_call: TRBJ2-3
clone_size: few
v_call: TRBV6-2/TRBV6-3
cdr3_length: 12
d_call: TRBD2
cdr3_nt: TGTGCCAGCAGAACGCGGGGGGGCCTACAGTATTTT
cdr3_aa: CASRTRGGLQYF

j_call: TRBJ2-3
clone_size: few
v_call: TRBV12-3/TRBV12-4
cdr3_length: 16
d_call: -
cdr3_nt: TGTGCCAGCAGTTTCTCGTGGGGGGGCGTGACAGATACGCAGTATTTT
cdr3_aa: CASSFSWGGVTDTQYF

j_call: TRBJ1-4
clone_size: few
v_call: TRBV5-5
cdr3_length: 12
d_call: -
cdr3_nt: TGTGCCAGCAGCGGGCGTCGGGAAAAACTGTTTTTT
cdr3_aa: CASSGRREKLFF

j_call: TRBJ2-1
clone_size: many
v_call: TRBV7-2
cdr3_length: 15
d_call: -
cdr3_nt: TGTGCCAGCGGCGATAGGACAGCCTCCTACAATGAGCAGTTCTTC
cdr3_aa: CASGDRTASYNEQFF

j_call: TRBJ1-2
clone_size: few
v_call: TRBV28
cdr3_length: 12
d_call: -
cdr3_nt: TGTGCCAGCAGTTGGGGAAGCTATGGCTACACCTTC
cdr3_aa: CASSWGSYGYTF

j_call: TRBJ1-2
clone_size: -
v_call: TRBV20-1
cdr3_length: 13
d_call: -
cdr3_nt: TGCAGTGCTAGGTTAGTAGGCACCTATGGCTACACCTTC
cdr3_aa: CSARLVGTYGYTF

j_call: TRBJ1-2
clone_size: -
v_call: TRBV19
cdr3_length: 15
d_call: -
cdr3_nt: TGTGCCAGTAGTTCTACCGTCCGGGCCAGTTATGGCTACACCTTC
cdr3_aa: CASSSTVRASYGYTF

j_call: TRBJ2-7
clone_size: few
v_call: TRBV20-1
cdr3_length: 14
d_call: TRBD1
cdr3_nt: TGCAGTGCTGAGGACAGGGGGGGCTCCTACGAGCAGTACTTC
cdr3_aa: CSAEDRGGSYEQYF

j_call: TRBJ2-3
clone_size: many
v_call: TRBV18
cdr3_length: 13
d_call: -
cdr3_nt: TGTGCCAGCTCACCACCCTCAACAGATACGCAGTATTTT
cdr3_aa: CASSPPSTDTQYF

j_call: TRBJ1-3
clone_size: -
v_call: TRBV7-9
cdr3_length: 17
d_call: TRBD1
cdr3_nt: TGTGCCAGCAGGCTCTCTGGCCGGGACAGGGAGGGAAACACCATATATTTT
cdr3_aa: CASRLSGRDREGNTIYF

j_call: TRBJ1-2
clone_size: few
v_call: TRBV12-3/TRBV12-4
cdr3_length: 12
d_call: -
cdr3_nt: TGTGCCAGCAGTTTCAGGGAGGTTGGCTACACCTTC
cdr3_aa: CASSFREVGYTF

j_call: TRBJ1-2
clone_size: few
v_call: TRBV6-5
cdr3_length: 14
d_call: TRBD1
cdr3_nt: TGTGCCAGCAGTTATGACAGGGCCCCATATGGCTACACCTTC
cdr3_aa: CASSYDRAPYGYTF

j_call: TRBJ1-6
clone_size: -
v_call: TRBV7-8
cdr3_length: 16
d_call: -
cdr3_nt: TGTGCCAGCAGCCCGGGGGGGAACTCAGGGTTTTCACCCCTCCACTTT
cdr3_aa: CASSPGGNSGFSPLHF

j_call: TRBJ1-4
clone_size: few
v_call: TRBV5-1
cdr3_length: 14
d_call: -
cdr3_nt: TGCGCCAGCAGCTTGGAACACCATAATGAAAAACTGTTTTTT
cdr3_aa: CASSLEHHNEKLFF

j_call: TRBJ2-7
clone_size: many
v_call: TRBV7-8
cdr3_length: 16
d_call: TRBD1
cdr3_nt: TGTGCCAGCAGCTTTCTCCCGGGACAGGGGACCTACGAGCAGTACTTC
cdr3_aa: CASSFLPGQGTYEQYF

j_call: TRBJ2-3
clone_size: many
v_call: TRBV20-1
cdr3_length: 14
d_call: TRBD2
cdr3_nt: TGCAGTGCTATCGTCCAAGCGGGGTCAGATACGCAGTATTTT
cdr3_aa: CSAIVQAGSDTQYF

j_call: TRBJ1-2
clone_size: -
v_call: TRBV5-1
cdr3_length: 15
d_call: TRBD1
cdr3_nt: TGCGCCAGCAGCTTATCGACAGGGACTAACTATGGCTACACCTTC
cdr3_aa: CASSLSTGTNYGYTF

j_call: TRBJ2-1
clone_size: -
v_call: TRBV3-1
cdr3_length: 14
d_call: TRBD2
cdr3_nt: TGTGCCAGCAGCCGGGCGGGGGGTTACAATGAGCAGTTCTTC
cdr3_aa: CASSRAGGYNEQFF

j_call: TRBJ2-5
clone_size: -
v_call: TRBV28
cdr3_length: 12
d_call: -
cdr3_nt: TGTGCCTCCCAGCGTGGGGGCGAGACCCAGTACTTC
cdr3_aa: CASQRGGETQYF

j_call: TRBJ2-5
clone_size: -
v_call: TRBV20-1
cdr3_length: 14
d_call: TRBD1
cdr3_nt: TGCAGTGCTGACGAGGGACAGATACAAGAGACCCAGTACTTC
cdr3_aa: CSADEGQIQETQYF

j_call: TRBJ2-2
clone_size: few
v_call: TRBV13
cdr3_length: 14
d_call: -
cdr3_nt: TGTGCCAGCAGCCGGGGACGTCCGACCGGGGAGCTGTTTTTT
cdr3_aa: CASSRGRPTGELFF

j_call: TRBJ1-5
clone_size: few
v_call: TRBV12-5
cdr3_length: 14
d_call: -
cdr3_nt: TGTGCTAGTGGTTTGGTCTATAGCAATCAGCCCCAGCATTTT
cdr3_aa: CASGLVYSNQPQHF

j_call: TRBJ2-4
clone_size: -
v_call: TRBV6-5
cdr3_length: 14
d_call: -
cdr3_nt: TGTGCCAGCAGTTACTCCGTCCCAGCGGGCATTCAGTACTTC
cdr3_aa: CASSYSVPAGIQYF

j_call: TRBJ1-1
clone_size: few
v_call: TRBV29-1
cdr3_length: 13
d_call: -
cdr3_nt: TGCAGCACCGTTCGGACAGAGAACACTGAAGCTTTCTTT
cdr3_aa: CSTVRTENTEAFF

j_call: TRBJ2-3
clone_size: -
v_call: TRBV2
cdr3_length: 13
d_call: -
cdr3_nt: TGTGCCAACCGGGGCTCTTTCACAGATACGCAGTATTTT
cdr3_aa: CANRGSFTDTQYF

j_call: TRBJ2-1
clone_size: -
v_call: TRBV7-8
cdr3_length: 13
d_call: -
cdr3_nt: TGTGCCAGCAGCCTACCCGGTGCGGGGGAGCAGTTCTTC
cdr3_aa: CASSLPGAGEQFF

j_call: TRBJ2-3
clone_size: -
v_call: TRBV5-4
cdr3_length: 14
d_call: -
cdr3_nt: TGTGCCGAGGGGGCTAGCGGTTCTTGGGATACGCAGTATTTT
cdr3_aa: CAEGASGSWDTQYF

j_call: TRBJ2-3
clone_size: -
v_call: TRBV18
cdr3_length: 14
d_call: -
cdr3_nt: TGTGCCAGCTCACCGGACACTCGCACAGATACGCAGTATTTT
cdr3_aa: CASSPDTRTDTQYF

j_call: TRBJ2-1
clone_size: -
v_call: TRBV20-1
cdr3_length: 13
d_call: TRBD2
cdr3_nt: TGCAGCTCGATGGGGCGGGGGAACAATGAGCAGTTCTTC
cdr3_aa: CSSMGRGNNEQFF

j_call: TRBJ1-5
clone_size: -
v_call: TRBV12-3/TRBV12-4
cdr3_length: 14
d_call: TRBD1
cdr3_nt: TGTGCCAGCACTTGGGGACAGGGGAATCAGCCCCAGCATTTT
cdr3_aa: CASTWGQGNQPQHF

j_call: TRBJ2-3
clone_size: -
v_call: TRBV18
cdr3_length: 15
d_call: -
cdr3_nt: TGTGCCAGCTCACCGTCCCTAGCGATGCCAGATACGCAGTATTTT
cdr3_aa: CASSPSLAMPDTQYF

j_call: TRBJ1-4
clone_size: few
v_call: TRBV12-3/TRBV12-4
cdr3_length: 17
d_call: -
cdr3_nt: TGTGCCAGCAGTTTAGACTTACAAGCGGGCCCGTCCGAAAAACTGTTTTTT
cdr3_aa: CASSLDLQAGPSEKLFF

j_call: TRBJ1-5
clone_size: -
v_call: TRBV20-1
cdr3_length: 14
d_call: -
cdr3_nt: TGCAGTGCGAGAGGGCCTTCTGACAGTCAGCCCCAGCATTTT
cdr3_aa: CSARGPSDSQPQHF

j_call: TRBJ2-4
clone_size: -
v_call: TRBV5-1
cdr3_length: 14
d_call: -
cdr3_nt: TGCGCCAGCAGCTTCGGCCAGGATCCAAACATTCAGTACTTC
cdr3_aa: CASSFGQDPNIQYF

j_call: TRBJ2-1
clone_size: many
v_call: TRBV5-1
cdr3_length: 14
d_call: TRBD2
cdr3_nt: TGCGCCAGCAGCTTGACGGCTAGCGGGGCCCAGCAGTTCTTC
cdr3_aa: CASSLTASGAQQFF

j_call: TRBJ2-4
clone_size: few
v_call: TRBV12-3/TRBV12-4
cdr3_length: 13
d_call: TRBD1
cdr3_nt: TGTGCCAGCACCGGGGACAGGGGGAACATTCAGTACTTC
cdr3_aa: CASTGDRGNIQYF

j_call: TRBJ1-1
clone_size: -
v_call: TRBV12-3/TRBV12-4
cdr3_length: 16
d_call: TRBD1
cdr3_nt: TGTGCCAGCGCGCCCGGGACAGGGGGCGCGGGCACTGAAGCTTTCTTT
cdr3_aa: CASAPGTGGAGTEAFF

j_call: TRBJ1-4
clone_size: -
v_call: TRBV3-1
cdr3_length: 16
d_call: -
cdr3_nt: TGTGCCAGCAGCCAATCCGAGGGCGGTTTAACTGAAAAACTGTTTTTT
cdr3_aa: CASSQSEGGLTEKLFF